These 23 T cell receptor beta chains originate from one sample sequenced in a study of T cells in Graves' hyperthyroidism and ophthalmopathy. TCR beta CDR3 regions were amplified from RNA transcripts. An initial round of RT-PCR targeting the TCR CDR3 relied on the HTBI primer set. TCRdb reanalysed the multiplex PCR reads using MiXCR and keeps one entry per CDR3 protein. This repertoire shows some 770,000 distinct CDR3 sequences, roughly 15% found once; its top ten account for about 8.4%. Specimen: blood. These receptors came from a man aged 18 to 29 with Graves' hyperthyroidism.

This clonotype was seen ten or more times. DNA of the CDR3: TGTGCCAGCAGCTCTGACAGGGGACAGCCCCAGCATTTT. Its protein product is CASSSDRGQPQHF. This chain links TRBV7-2 with TRBJ1-5; 8 nucleotides agree with TRBD1. The CDR3 has 13 residues. CDR1 is SGHTA, CDR2 FQGNSA, per germline. Trimming removed 4 bases from V and 7 bases from J; junction bases left unmatched: 3.

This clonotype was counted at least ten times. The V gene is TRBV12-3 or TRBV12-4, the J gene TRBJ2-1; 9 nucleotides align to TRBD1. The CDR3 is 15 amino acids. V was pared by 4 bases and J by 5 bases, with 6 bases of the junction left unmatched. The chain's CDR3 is CASSSNRGLNNEQFF. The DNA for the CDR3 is TGTGCCAGCAGTTCGAACAGGGGGCTGAACAATGAGCAGTTCTTC.

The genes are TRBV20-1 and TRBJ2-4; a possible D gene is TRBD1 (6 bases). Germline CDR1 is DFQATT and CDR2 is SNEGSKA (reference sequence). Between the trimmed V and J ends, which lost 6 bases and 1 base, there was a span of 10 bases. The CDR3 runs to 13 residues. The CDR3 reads CSAGAGAKNIQYF. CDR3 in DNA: TGCAGTGCGGGGGCAGGGGCCAAAAACATTCAGTACTTC.

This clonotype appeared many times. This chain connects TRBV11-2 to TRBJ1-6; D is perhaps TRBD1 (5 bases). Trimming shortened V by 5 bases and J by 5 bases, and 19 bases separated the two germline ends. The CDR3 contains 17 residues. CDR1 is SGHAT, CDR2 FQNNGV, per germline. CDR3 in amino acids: CASSTSDPTEDNSPLHF. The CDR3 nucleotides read TGTGCCAGCAGCACTAGTGACCCGACAGAGGATAATTCACCCCTCCACTTT.

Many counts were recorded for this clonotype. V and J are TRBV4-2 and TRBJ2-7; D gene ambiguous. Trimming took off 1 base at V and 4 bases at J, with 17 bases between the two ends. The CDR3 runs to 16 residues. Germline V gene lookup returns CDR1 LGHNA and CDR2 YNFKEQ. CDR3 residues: CASSQAMAVGSYEQYF. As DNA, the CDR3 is TGTGCCAGCAGCCAAGCGATGGCAGTTGGTTCGTACGAGCAGTACTTC.

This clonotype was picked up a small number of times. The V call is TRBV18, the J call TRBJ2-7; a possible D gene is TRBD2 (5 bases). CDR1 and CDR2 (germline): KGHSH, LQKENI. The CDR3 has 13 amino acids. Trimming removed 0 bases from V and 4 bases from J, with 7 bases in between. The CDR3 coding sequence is TGTGCCAGCTCACCACCCGGGGAATACGAGCAGTACTTC. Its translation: CASSPPGEYEQYF.

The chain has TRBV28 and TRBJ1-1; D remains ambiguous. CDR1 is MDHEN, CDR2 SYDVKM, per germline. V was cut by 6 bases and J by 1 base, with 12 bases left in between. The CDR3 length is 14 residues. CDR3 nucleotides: TGTGCCAGCAGCTCCCCCGGGAGGAACACTGAAGCTTTCTTT. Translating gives CASSSPGRNTEAFF.

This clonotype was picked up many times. Here the CDR3 DNA reads TGTGCCTGGAGTCCTCCAGGGAGGGGACGATGGACTGAAGCTTTCTTT. Translating it yields CAWSPPGRGRWTEAFF. The genes are TRBV30 and TRBJ1-1, with a possible D match to TRBD1 (5 bases). CDR1 and CDR2 from the germline V gene are GTSNPN and SVGIG (reference sequence). The CDR3 runs to 16 residues. V lost 2 bases, J lost 5 bases, and 21 bases lay in between. Full variable domain (outside the CDR3, taken from reference TRBV30 and TRBJ1-1): SQTIHQWPATLVQPVGSPLSLECTVEGTSNPNLYWYRQAAGRGLQLLFYSVGIGQISSEVPQNLSASRPQDRQFILSSKKLLLSDSGFYLCAWSPPGRGRWTEAFFGQGTRLTVV.

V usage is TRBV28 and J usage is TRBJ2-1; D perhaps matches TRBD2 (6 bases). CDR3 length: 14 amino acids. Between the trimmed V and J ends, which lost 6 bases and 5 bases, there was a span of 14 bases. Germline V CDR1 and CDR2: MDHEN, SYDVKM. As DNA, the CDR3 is TGTGCCAGCAGACTGCCCGGGACTGACAATGAGCAGTTCTTC. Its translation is CASRLPGTDNEQFF.

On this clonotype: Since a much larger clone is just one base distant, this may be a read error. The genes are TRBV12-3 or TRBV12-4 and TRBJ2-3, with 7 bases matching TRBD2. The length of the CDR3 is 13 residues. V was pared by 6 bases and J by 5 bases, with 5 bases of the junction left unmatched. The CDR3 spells CASRKTGGDTQYF. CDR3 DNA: TGTGCCAGCAGAAAGACGGGAGGAGATACGCAGTATTTT.

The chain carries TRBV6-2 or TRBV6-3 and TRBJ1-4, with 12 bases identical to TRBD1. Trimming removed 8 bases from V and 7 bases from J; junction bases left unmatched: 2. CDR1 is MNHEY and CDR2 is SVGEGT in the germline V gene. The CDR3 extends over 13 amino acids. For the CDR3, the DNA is TGTGCCAGCGCGGGACAGGGGGCTGAAAAACTGTTTTTT. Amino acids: CASAGQGAEKLFF.

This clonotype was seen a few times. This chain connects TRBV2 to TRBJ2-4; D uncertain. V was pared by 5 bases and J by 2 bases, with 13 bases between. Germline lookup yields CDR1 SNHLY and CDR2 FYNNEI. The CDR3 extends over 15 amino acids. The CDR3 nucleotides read TGTGCCAGCAGTCCTTCCGGTAGTACCAAAAACATTCAGTACTTC. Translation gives CASSPSGSTKNIQYF.

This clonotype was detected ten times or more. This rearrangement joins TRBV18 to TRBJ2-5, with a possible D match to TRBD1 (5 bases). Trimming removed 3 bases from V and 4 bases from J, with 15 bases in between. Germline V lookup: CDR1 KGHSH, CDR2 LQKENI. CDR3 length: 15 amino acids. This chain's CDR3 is CASSPTDTLRETQYF. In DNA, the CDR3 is TGTGCCAGCTCACCTACGGACACCCTAAGAGAGACCCAGTACTTC.

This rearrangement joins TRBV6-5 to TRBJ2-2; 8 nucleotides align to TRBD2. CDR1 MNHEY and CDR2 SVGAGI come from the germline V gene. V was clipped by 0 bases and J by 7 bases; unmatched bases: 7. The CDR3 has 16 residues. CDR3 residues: CASSYSGLALHGELFF. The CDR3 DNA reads TGTGCCAGCAGTTACTCCGGACTAGCCCTCCACGGGGAGCTGTTTTTT.

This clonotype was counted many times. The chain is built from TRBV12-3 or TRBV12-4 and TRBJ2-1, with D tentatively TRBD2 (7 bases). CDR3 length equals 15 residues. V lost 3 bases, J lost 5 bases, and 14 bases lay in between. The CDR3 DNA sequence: TGTGCCAGCAGTTTGGGGGGGGGCACGAACAATGAGCAGTTCTTC. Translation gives CASSLGGGTNNEQFF.

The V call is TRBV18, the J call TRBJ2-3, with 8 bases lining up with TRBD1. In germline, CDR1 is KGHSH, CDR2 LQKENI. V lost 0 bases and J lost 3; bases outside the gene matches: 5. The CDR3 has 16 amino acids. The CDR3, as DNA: TGTGCCAGCTCACCACCCGGGACAGGATATACAGATACGCAGTATTTT. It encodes CASSPPGTGYTDTQYF.

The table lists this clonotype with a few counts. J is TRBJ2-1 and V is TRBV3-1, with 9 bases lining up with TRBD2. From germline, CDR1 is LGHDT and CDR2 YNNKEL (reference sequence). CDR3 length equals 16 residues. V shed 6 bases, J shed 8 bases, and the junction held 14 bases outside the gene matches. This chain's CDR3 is CASSQSLLAGFHEQFF. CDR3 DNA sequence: TGTGCCAGCAGTCAATCCCTCCTAGCGGGATTTCATGAGCAGTTCTTC.

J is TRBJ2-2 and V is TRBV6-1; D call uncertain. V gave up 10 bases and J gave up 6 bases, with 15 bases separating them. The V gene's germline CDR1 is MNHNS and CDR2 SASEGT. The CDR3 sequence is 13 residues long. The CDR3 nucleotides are TGTGCCACCCCGGACCCTCTGGCCGGGGAGCTGTTTTTT. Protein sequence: CATPDPLAGELFF.

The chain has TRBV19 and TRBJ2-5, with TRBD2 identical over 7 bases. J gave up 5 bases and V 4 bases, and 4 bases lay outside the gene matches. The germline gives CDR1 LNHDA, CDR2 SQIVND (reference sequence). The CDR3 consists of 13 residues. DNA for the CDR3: TGTGCCAGTAGTAAGGGAGGGTTGGAGACCCAGTACTTC. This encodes CASSKGGLETQYF.

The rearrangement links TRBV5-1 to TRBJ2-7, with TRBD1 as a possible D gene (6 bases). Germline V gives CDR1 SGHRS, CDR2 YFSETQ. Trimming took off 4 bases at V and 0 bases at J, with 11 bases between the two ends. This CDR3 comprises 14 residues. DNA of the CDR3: TGCGCCAGCAGCGAAACAGGGATCTCCTACGAGCAGTACTTC. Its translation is CASSETGISYEQYF.

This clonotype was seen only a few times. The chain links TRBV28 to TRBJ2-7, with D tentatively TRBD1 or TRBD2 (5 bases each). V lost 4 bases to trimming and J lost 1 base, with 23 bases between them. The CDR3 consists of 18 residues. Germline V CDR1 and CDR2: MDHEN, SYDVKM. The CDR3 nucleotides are TGTGCCAGCAGTTACTACCGGGGACCCAAGGGAAGGTCCTACGAGCAGTACTTC. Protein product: CASSYYRGPKGRSYEQYF. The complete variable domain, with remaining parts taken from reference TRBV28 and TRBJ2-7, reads DVKVTQSSRYLVKRTGEKVFLECVQDMDHENMFWYRQDPGLGLRLIYFSYDVKMKEKGDIPEGYSVSREKKERFSLILESASTNQTSMYLCASSYYRGPKGRSYEQYFGPGTRLTVT.

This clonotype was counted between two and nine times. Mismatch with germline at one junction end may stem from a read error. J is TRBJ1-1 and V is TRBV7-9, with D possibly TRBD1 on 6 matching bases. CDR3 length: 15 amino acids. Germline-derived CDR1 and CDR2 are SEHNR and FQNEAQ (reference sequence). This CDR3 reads CASSSEGHSNTEASF. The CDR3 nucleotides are TGTGCCAGCAGCTCCGAGGGACACTCTAACACTGAAGCTTCCTTT.

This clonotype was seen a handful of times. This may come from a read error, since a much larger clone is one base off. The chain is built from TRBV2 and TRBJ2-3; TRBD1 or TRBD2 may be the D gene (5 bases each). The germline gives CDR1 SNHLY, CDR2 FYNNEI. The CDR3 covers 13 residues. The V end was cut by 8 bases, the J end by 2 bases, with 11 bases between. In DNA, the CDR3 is TGTGCCAGCTTCCGGGACCCCACAGATACGCAGTATTTT. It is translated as CASFRDPTDTQYF.